Sequencing of this T cell receptor (beta chain) was carried out in a study of T cells after yellow fever vaccination. Overall study context: The fractions with low cell numbers were processed using SMART-Seq v4 Ultra Low Input.

TCRdb reprocessed the 5' RACE reads via MiXCR and lists one record per CDR3 protein. The table records 50,000 to 65,000 distinct CDR3 sequences, about 6.6% of them present only once. The germline gives CDR1 KGHSH, CDR2 LQKENI. The CDR3 contains 14 residues. Between the trimmed V and J ends, which lost 6 bases and 0 bases, there was a span of 12 bases. The J gene is TRBJ2-7, the V gene TRBV18; D remains unclear. The source of this sequence is a man aged 18 to 29 who received the YFV17D yellow fever vaccine. The sequenced sample was CD8+ T cells not binding an NS4B(214-222) dextramer, sorted from PBMCs, obtained roughly 47 days after the first yellow fever vaccination. In nucleotides, the CDR3 is TGTGCCAGCTCTTTGGCAGAGAGCTCCTACGAGCAGTACGTC. Amino acid sequence: CASSLAESSYEQYV.